These 6 T cell receptor beta chains share one sample of origin, sequenced in a study of T-cell reconstitution after alpha-beta-depleted transplantation in children. The TCRbeta library was prepared with unique molecular identifiers. One entry per CDR3 protein results from TCRdb running MiXCR on the PCR reads. In the table there are some 490,000 distinct CDR3 sequences, around an eighth of which are singletons. The source material was PBMCs from the stem cell graft donor, sampled from the stem cell graft. Receptor source: a human donor who donated a stem cell graft to a child with combined immunodeficiency.

V is TRBV11-2 and J is TRBJ2-1, with 10 bases that match TRBD2. Germline CDR1 and CDR2: SGHAT and FQNNGV. The CDR3 runs 18 residues. After removal of 3 bases from V and 2 bases from J, the junction contained 10 bases not matched to a gene. CDR3: CASSFGTSDKPPYNEQFF. CDR3 in DNA: TGTGCCAGCAGCTTCGGGACTAGCGACAAACCCCCCTACAATGAGCAGTTCTTC. The variable domain in full, completed from reference TRBV11-2 and TRBJ2-1, reads EAGVAQSPRYKIIEKRQSVAFWCNPISGHATLYWYQQILGQGPKLLIQFQNNGVVDDSQLPKDRFSAERLKGVDSTLKIQPAKLEDSAVYLCASSFGTSDKPPYNEQFFGPGTRLTVL.

This clonotype was seen a handful of times. The chain has TRBV5-1 and TRBJ2-1, with 7 bases that match TRBD2. The CDR3 loop spans 17 amino acids. Germline CDR1 is SGHRS and CDR2 is YFSETQ. J lost 4 bases, V lost 2 bases, and 12 bases had no gene match. The CDR3 loop is CASSLDQAGVTYNEQFF. The CDR3 bases are TGCGCCAGCAGCTTAGATCAGGCGGGAGTAACGTACAATGAGCAGTTCTTC.

The rearrangement joins TRBV20-1 to TRBJ2-1; TRBD2 matches 8 bases. Trimming took 1 base from V and 6 from J; bases not matched to a gene: 11. The CDR3 is made up of 16 amino acids. Germline CDR1 DFQATT, CDR2 SNEGSKA (reference sequence). In DNA, the CDR3 is TGCAGTGCTAGAGGGCGGGAGGCCCCCTTGGGCAATGAGCAGTTCTTC. This encodes CSARGREAPLGNEQFF.

This clonotype showed up just a few times. The chain recombines TRBV5-1 with TRBJ2-5; D is unresolved. Germline V gene data show CDR1 as SGHRS and CDR2 as YFSETQ. The CDR3 is made up of 14 amino acids. Trimming left V 0 bases short and J 5 bases short, with 11 bases between. The CDR3 spells CASSLEGLGETQYF. CDR3 nucleotide sequence: TGCGCCAGCAGCTTGGAAGGCCTCGGGGAGACCCAGTACTTC.

In its sample, this clonotype was seen many times. The chain links TRBV4-2 to TRBJ2-5; a weak D match, TRBD2 (7 bases). Trimming pared 0 bases from V and 1 base from J, leaving 18 bases between. The CDR3 covers 18 residues. CDR1 is LGHNA and CDR2 is YNFKEQ in the germline V gene. The CDR3, as DNA: TGTGCCAGCAGCCAAGAGCGATTGGGGGGGGGCCTCCAAGAGACCCAGTACTTC. Translation gives CASSQERLGGGLQETQYF.

The V and J genes are TRBV20-1 and TRBJ1-4; 9 positions agree with TRBD1. This CDR3 has 15 amino acids. The ends lost 4 bases at V and 3 bases at J; junction bases unmatched: 6. Looked up from germline, CDR1 is DFQATT and CDR2 is SNEGSKA (reference sequence). The CDR3 is CSAIDRGTSNEKLFF. In DNA form, the CDR3 reads TGCAGTGCTATAGACAGGGGGACGTCTAATGAAAAACTGTTTTTT.